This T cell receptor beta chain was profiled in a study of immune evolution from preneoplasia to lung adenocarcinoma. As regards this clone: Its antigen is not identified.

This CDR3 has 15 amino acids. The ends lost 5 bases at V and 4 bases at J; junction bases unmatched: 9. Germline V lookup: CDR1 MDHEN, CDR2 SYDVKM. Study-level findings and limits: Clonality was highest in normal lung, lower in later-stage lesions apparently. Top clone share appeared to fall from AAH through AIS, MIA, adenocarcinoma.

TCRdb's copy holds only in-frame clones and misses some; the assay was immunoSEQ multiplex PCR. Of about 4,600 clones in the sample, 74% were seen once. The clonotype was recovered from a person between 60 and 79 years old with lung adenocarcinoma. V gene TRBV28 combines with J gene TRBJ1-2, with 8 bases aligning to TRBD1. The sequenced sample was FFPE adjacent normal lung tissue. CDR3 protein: CASSLKTGVGYGYTF. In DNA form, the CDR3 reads TGTGCCAGCAGTCTAAAGACAGGGGTGGGCTATGGCTACACCTTC.